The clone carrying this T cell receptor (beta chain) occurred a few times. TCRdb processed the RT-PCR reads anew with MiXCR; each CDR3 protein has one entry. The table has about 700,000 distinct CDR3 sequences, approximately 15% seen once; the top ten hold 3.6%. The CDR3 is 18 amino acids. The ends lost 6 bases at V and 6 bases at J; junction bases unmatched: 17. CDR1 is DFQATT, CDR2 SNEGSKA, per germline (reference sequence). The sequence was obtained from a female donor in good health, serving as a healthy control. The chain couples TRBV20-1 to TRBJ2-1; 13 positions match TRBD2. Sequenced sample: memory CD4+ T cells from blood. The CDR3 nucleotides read TGCAGTGCAGGCGGCGGGACAGTACTAGCGGGAGGGGGCAATGAGCAGTTCTTC. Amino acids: CSAGGGTVLAGGGNEQFF.